The 30 T cell receptor beta chains listed next were all sequenced from one sample in a study of cytomegalovirus exposure and HLA in healthy donors. The primer mix had 60 Vbeta and 13 Jbeta primers. Generated by immunoSEQ multiplex PCR, the TCRdb table keeps only in-frame clones and is missing some. Here the sample spans 150,000 to 200,000 clones, around three quarters being singletons. Specimen: PBMCs. Every receptor here comes from a woman between 45 and 60 years old in good health and CMV-seronegative.

The chain combines TRBV6-1 with TRBJ2-7, with TRBD1 as a possible D gene (5 bases). This CDR3 is 14 amino acids long. Germline CDR1 reads MNHNS; CDR2 reads SASEGT. V was pared by 3 bases and J by 5 bases, with 14 bases between. The CDR3 here is CASSEWVRAHEQYF. CDR3 nucleotides: TGTGCCAGCAGTGAGTGGGTCAGGGCCCACGAGCAGTACTTC.

The chain carries TRBV18 and TRBJ1-1, with D perhaps TRBD1 (5 bases). Between the trimmed V and J ends, which lost 3 bases and 2 bases, there was a span of 13 bases. The CDR3 sequence is 15 residues long. Germline V lookup: CDR1 KGHSH, CDR2 LQKENI. The CDR3: CASSPTRTTNTEAFF. The CDR3 region has the DNA TGTGCCAGCTCACCCACCCGGACAACTAACACTGAAGCTTTCTTT.

The chain couples TRBV7-9 to TRBJ1-1; TRBD1 agrees at 11 bases. The CDR3 consists of 16 residues. V dropped 5 bases and J dropped 1; count of bases not matched to a gene: 6. Per germline, CDR1 SEHNR and CDR2 FQNEAQ (reference sequence). The CDR3 here is CASSLKGTGGNTEAFF. CDR3 nucleotide sequence: TGTGCCAGCAGCCTCAAGGGGACAGGGGGGAACACTGAAGCTTTCTTT. Full variable domain (remainder filled in from reference TRBV7-9 and TRBJ1-1): DTGVSQNPRHKITKRGQNVTFRCDPISEHNRLYWYRQTLGQGPEFLTYFQNEAQLEKSRLLSDRFSAERPKGSFSTLEIQRTEQGDSAMYLCASSLKGTGGNTEAFFGQGTRLTVV.

The chain couples TRBV9 to TRBJ2-2, with 10 positions matching TRBD2. The V gene end was trimmed by 0 bases and the J gene end by 3 bases; junction bases not matched to a gene: 2. Germline loops: CDR1 SGDLS, CDR2 YYNGEE. The CDR3 runs 16 residues. This chain's CDR3 is CASSVGAGGYTGELFF. CDR3 in DNA: TGTGCCAGCAGCGTAGGAGCGGGAGGGTACACCGGGGAGCTGTTTTTT.

V gene TRBV19 combines with J gene TRBJ1-5, with 10 bases fitting TRBD1. Germline lookup yields CDR1 LNHDA and CDR2 SQIVND (reference sequence). V lost 3 bases and J lost 6; bases outside the gene matches: 8. The CDR3 consists of 16 residues. The DNA for the CDR3 is TGTGCCAGTAGTATTGTAGACAGGGGGCCCCGTCAGCCCCAGCATTTT. This codes for CASSIVDRGPRQPQHF.

This clone was picked up one time. The V gene is TRBV2, the J gene TRBJ2-2, with 9 bases aligning to TRBD1. The germline V gene has CDR1 SNHLY and CDR2 FYNNEI. CDR3 length: 16 amino acids. J gave up 4 bases and V 6 bases, and 9 bases lay outside the gene matches. This CDR3 reads CASSEQGARTTGELFF. The CDR3 nucleotides are TGTGCCAGCAGCGAACAGGGGGCGAGGACCACCGGGGAGCTGTTTTTT.

A remark on this clone: Within the sample, other DNA sequences also encode this same CDR3. The V and J genes are TRBV19 and TRBJ2-1, with 10 bases lining up with TRBD1. V shed 8 bases and J 7 bases; nucleotides not matched to a gene: 5. From germline, CDR1 is LNHDA and CDR2 SQIVND (reference sequence). The CDR3 runs to 13 residues. The CDR3 region has the DNA TGTGCCAGTCAGGGACAGGGGTGGAATGAGCAGTTCTTC. As protein: CASQGQGWNEQFF. The variable domain in full, completed from reference TRBV19 and TRBJ2-1, reads DGGITQSPKYLFRKEGQNVTLSCEQNLNHDAMYWYRQDPGQGLRLIYYSQIVNDFQKGDIAEGYSVSREKKESFPLTVTSAQKNPTAFYLCASQGQGWNEQFFGPGTRLTVL.

The chain joins TRBV27 to TRBJ1-6; D is perhaps TRBD1 (5 bases). This CDR3 has 14 amino acids. V was pared by 6 bases and J by 7 bases, with 13 bases between. Germline CDR1 reads MNHEY; CDR2 reads SMNVEV (reference sequence). The DNA for the CDR3 is TGTGCCAGCAGATTACTGGAGGGGAATTCACCCCTCCACTTT. This sequence encodes CASRLLEGNSPLHF.

J is TRBJ2-7 and V is TRBV9; 12 bases line up with TRBD1. Germline V gene sequence: CDR1 SGDLS, CDR2 YYNGEE. After removal of 3 bases from V and 3 bases from J, the junction contained 13 bases not matched to a gene. The CDR3 sequence is 18 residues long. The CDR3 DNA is TGTGCCAGCAGCGGAGCCGGGACAGGGGGCGCGTCGTTCTACGAGCAGTACTTC. Protein sequence: CASSGAGTGGASFYEQYF.

The rearrangement joins TRBV19 to TRBJ2-3; 8 positions agree with TRBD2. The germline gives CDR1 LNHDA, CDR2 SQIVND (reference sequence). J was trimmed by 2 bases and V by 3 bases; bases with no gene match: 4. The CDR3 is 15 residues long. As DNA, the CDR3 is TGTGCCAGTAGTATCGGGGGGGCTCCCACAGATACGCAGTATTTT. Its translation: CASSIGGAPTDTQYF.

The rearrangement uses TRBV28 and TRBJ1-2; no firm D call. CDR1 MDHEN and CDR2 SYDVKM come from the germline V gene. The germline V and J ends were trimmed by 4 bases and 6 bases, with 15 bases remaining between them. CDR3 length equals 14 residues. The DNA for the CDR3 is TGTGCCAGCAGTTCACGGACTCTCTTCCATGGCTACACCTTC. Translation: CASSSRTLFHGYTF.

The chain has TRBV29-1 and TRBJ1-3; possibly TRBD1 for D (5 bases). CDR3 length equals 13 residues. V was pared by 4 bases and J by 6 bases, with 13 bases between. CDR1 is SQVTM and CDR2 is ANQGSEA in the germline V gene. The CDR3 DNA follows: TGCAGCGTTGTGGAGGGGTATTCAAACACCATATATTTT. Residues: CSVVEGYSNTIYF.

About this clone itself: The junction departs from the called germline gene at one end, perhaps through a read error. The chain couples TRBV7-9 to TRBJ2-7; TRBD2 matches at 7 bases. Germline assignment: CDR1 SEHNR and CDR2 FQNEAQ (reference sequence). The CDR3 is 12 residues long. This chain's CDR3 is CSSSPGGGEQYF. CDR3 sequence (DNA): TGTTCCAGCAGCCCTGGGGGGGGAGAGCAGTACTTC.

J is TRBJ1-5 and V is TRBV19; TRBD1 aligns across 9 bases. J lost 6 bases, V lost 6 bases, and 6 bases had no gene match. Per the germline V gene, CDR1 is LNHDA and CDR2 is SQIVND (reference sequence). This CDR3 is built from 14 residues. The CDR3 loop is CASSDTGGGQPQHF. In nucleotides, the CDR3 is TGTGCCAGTAGCGACACAGGGGGCGGTCAGCCCCAGCATTTT.

The chain has TRBV28 and TRBJ1-4; 9 bases are a match to TRBD1. There are 14 residues in the CDR3. With 7 bases clipped from V and 10 bases from J, the junction kept 10 bases outside the gene matches. Germline CDR1 is MDHEN and CDR2 is SYDVKM. The CDR3 region has the DNA TGTGCCAGCACCACGGACAGGGGTTGGGTAAAACTGTTTTTT. It codes for CASTTDRGWVKLFF.

This clone was picked up one time. The V gene is TRBV28, the J gene TRBJ1-1; D not resolved. CDR1 is MDHEN, CDR2 SYDVKM, per germline. Trimming cost V 6 bases and J 6 bases, with 14 bases left between them. This CDR3 spans 13 amino acids. The DNA for the CDR3 is TGTGCCAGCAGAAGACACGACCCCTCTGAAGCTTTCTTT. This encodes CASRRHDPSEAFF.

The CDR3 DNA sequence: TGTGCCAGCAGCCACAGGGGCCCAACAGATACGCAGTATTTT. Amino acid sequence: CASSHRGPTDTQYF. V is TRBV9 and J is TRBJ2-3, with 7 bases fitting TRBD1. Germline V gene sequence: CDR1 SGDLS, CDR2 YYNGEE. The V gene end was trimmed by 4 bases and the J gene end by 3 bases; junction bases not matched to a gene: 5. The CDR3 loop spans 14 amino acids.

V is TRBV2 and J is TRBJ2-5; TRBD2 might be the D (6 bases). The J call may be mistaken, given a closer DNA end match to TRBJ2-7. Per the germline V gene, CDR1 is SNHLY and CDR2 is FYNNEI. The CDR3 is 14 residues long. Here the CDR3 reads CASGWSSDTHEQYF. The CDR3 bases are TGTGCCAGCGGATGGTCTAGCGATACCCACGAGCAGTACTTC.

V usage is TRBV19 and J usage is TRBJ1-3; possibly TRBD1 for D (6 bases). Trimming cost V 4 bases and J 0 bases, with 10 bases left between them. The CDR3 totals 15 residues. Germline CDR1 LNHDA, CDR2 SQIVND (reference sequence). In DNA form, the CDR3 reads TGTGCCAGTAGTACCGGGACAATCTCTGGAAACACCATATATTTT. Residues: CASSTGTISGNTIYF.

The J gene is TRBJ2-2, the V gene TRBV6-4, with a tentative D call TRBD1 (5 bases). Trimming took 6 bases from V and 4 from J, leaving 9 bases between them. Germline CDR1 MRHNA, CDR2 SNTAGT. The CDR3 is 13 residues long. CDR3 DNA sequence: TGTGCCAGCAGAGGACAAAGCACCGGGGAGCTGTTTTTT. Translated: CASRGQSTGELFF.

The V and J genes are TRBV2 and TRBJ2-7; the match to TRBD1 covers 7 bases. The CDR3 has 15 residues. J gave up 3 bases and V 1 base, and 6 bases lay outside the gene matches. Germline values: CDR1 SNHLY, CDR2 FYNNEI. CDR3: CASSEGGQIYYEQYF. CDR3 nucleotides: TGTGCCAGCAGTGAAGGGGGACAGATATACTACGAGCAGTACTTC.

The CDR3 spells CASSQEVLGNTEAFF. The CDR3 region has the DNA TGCGCCAGCAGCCAAGAAGTACTCGGGAACACTGAAGCTTTCTTT. The chain uses TRBV4-3 and TRBJ1-1, with D unresolved. Per the germline V gene, CDR1 is LGHNA and CDR2 is YSLEER. V was cut by 0 bases and J by 1 base, with 9 bases left in between. CDR3 length equals 15 residues.

V usage is TRBV7-2 and J usage is TRBJ2-2, with D hard to call. This CDR3 is built from 14 residues. The ends were cut back, 0 bases at V and 5 bases at J, with 7 bases in the middle. From germline, CDR1 is SGHTA and CDR2 FQGNSA. In DNA, the CDR3 is TGTGCCAGCAGCTTAGCTCTAGGAACCGGGGAGCTGTTTTTT. This gives the protein CASSLALGTGELFF. Complete variable domain (other parts from reference TRBV7-2 and TRBJ2-2): GAGVSQSPSNKVTEKGKDVELRCDPISGHTALYWYRQSLGQGLEFLIYFQGNSAPDKSGLPSDRFSAERTGGSVSTLTIQRTQQEDSAVYLCASSLALGTGELFFGEGSRLTVL.

The V and J genes are TRBV30 and TRBJ1-1; D is perhaps TRBD1 (6 bases). The germline V and J ends were trimmed by 0 bases and 1 base, with 15 bases remaining between them. This CDR3 comprises 16 residues. From germline, CDR1 is GTSNPN and CDR2 SVGIG (reference sequence). The CDR3 region has the DNA TGTGCCTGGAGTGTCCCAACAGGGAAGGGGAACACTGAAGCTTTCTTT. This codes for CAWSVPTGKGNTEAFF.

The rearrangement joins TRBV19 to TRBJ2-7; tentatively, D is TRBD2 (5 bases). Trimming left V 6 bases short and J 2 bases short, with 17 bases between. CDR3 size: 15 residues. Germline loops: CDR1 LNHDA, CDR2 SQIVND (reference sequence). CDR3: CASRPSAGGAYEQYF. The CDR3 coding sequence is TGTGCCAGTAGACCGTCGGCGGGCGGTGCCTACGAGCAGTACTTC. The full variable domain, in which reference TRBV19 and TRBJ2-7 provide the parts outside the CDR3, is DGGITQSPKYLFRKEGQNVTLSCEQNLNHDAMYWYRQDPGQGLRLIYYSQIVNDFQKGDIAEGYSVSREKKESFPLTVTSAQKNPTAFYLCASRPSAGGAYEQYFGPGTRLTVT.

The chain carries TRBV5-4 and TRBJ1-6; D unresolved. This CDR3 region has 14 residues. CDR1 and CDR2 from the germline V gene are SGHNT and YYREEE (reference sequence). Trimming shortened V by 2 bases and J by 9 bases, and 12 bases separated the two germline ends. Written as DNA, the CDR3 is TGTGCCAGCAGCTTACAGATTCCGAGTTCACCCCTCCACTTT. Residues: CASSLQIPSSPLHF.

The rearrangement uses TRBV5-6 and TRBJ1-6; 7 nucleotides match TRBD1. Germline V CDR1 and CDR2: SGHDT, YYEEEE. The CDR3 has 14 amino acids. V lost 0 bases to trimming and J lost 10 bases; unmatched junction nucleotides: 4. The CDR3 nucleotides are TGTGCCAGCAGCTTGGTTGACAGGGAGTCACCCCTCCACTTT. Translating it yields CASSLVDRESPLHF.

The rearrangement uses TRBV19 and TRBJ1-5; no definite D call. CDR3 length: 15 amino acids. Germline CDR1 reads LNHDA; CDR2 reads SQIVND (reference sequence). V lost 6 bases to trimming and J lost 4 bases, with 16 bases between them. The CDR3 region is CASRVGSPLNQPQHF. The CDR3 nucleotides are TGTGCCAGTAGAGTGGGTAGCCCCCTGAATCAGCCCCAGCATTTT.

This clone has only a few counts. The rearrangement links TRBV7-2 to TRBJ1-2, with TRBD1 identical over 9 bases. CDR3 length: 14 residues. In germline, CDR1 is SGHTA, CDR2 FQGNSA. V dropped 3 bases and J dropped 8; count of bases not matched to a gene: 7. The CDR3 DNA sequence: TGTGCCAGCAGCTTCGGGACAGGGATGGGGGGCTACACCTTC. Amino acids: CASSFGTGMGGYTF.

In regard to this clone: This likely comes from a read error, as the CDR3 has no conserved phenylalanine or tryptophan at its end. This chain links TRBV4-3 with TRBJ1-1; 9 bases line up with TRBD1. The CDR3 is made up of 14 amino acids. The junction had 2 bases not matched to a gene; V was cut back by 3 bases and J by 3 bases. The germline V gene encodes CDR1 LGHNA and CDR2 YSLEER. As DNA, the CDR3 is TGCGCCAGCAGCCAGACAGGGGGATACACTGAAGCTTTCGTT. Translating gives CASSQTGGYTEAFV.